This T cell receptor beta chain was sequenced for a study of control samples from healthy donors and cancer patients. Germline V gives CDR1 WNHNN, CDR2 SYGVQD (reference sequence). V gave up 9 bases and J gave up 4 bases, with 13 bases separating them. This CDR3 contains 13 residues. Clones were read by immunoSEQ multiplex PCR, and TCRdb kept only the in-frame ones, dropping some. The top ten hold roughly 3.4% of the sample, which has around 100,000 clones, approximately 90% seen once. The sample taken for sequencing was blood. The V call is TRBV10-1, the J call TRBJ1-5; D ambiguous. This clonotype originated in a woman between 18 and 29 years old in good health. The CDR3 is CARPVTGNQPQHF. The CDR3 coding sequence is TGCGCCAGACCAGTGACGGGGAATCAGCCCCAGCATTTT.